A selection of T cell receptor beta chains follows, all from one sample in a study of blood T cell repertoires in COVID-19. Assay used: immunoSEQ multiplex PCR; TCRdb lists only in-frame clones, some missing. The sample includes around 200,000 clones, 83% of them seen just once. Sequencing input: peripheral blood. Receptors were obtained from a woman younger than 45 with COVID-19, enrolled during active disease. Each CDR3 is given with its conserved first and last residue. A D gene is named only where the DNA matches it firmly. For some rows the clone size is stated as once, few or many, or as a class when expanded; others skip it.

D,V,J,size,CDR3,DNA
TRBD1,TRBV9,TRBJ2-2,NA,CASSVDQMRGQWDTGELFF,TGTGCCAGCAGCGTAGACCAGATGAGGGGGCAATGGGACACCGGGGAGCTGTTTTTT
NA,TRBV19,TRBJ2-2,NA,CASSIRGTGELFF,TGTGCCAGTAGTATAAGGGGGACCGGGGAGCTGTTTTTT
NA,TRBV5-1,TRBJ1-1,NA,CASRPEGVRPGNWEAFF,TGCGCCAGCAGACCCGAGGGGGTCCGCCCCGGCAACTGGGAAGCTTTCTTT
TRBD1,TRBV27,TRBJ2-7,NA,CASSSSGTGTYEQYF,TGTGCCAGCAGTTCCTCCGGGACAGGGACGTACGAGCAGTACTTC
TRBD1,TRBV6-2/TRBV6-3,TRBJ2-7,NA,CASSYNGQVLDEQYF,TGTGCCAGCAGTTACAACGGACAGGTCCTTGACGAGCAGTACTTC
NA,TRBV3-1/TRBV3-2,TRBJ1-6,NA,CASSPGLSPLHF,TGTGCCAGCAGCCCGGGACTCTCACCCCTCCACTTT
TRBD1,TRBV7-9,TRBJ2-2,NA,CASSSGQGTAGELFF,TGTGCCAGCAGCTCAGGACAGGGGACCGCCGGGGAGCTGTTTTTT
TRBD1,TRBV13,TRBJ2-1,many,CASSYRGQGSSYNEQFF,TGTGCCAGCTCATACCGGGGACAGGGGTCGTCCTACAATGAGCAGTTCTTC
NA,TRBV18,TRBJ2-7,NA,CASSPSRAVSYEQYF,TGTGCCAGCTCACCCTCACGAGCGGTGTCCTACGAGCAGTACTTC
NA,TRBV13,TRBJ1-4,NA,CASSLGSWRGEKLFF,TGTGCCAGCAGCTTAGGTAGTTGGCGGGGTGAAAAACTGTTTTTT
NA,TRBV6-5,TRBJ2-7,NA,CASSQTVRDMEQYF,TGTGCCAGCAGTCAAACCGTACGGGACATGGAGCAGTACTTC
NA,TRBV6-2/TRBV6-3,TRBJ2-7,NA,CASSYRNYPGEQYF,TGTGCCAGCAGTTACAGAAACTATCCCGGCGAGCAGTACTTC